Shown below are 16 T cell receptor beta chains from a single sample sequenced in a study of PD-1 blockade in classical Hodgkin lymphoma. Relapse was seen in all patients after autologous stem cell transplantation, and brentuximab vedotin exposure was variable. Clones were read by immunoSEQ multiplex PCR, and TCRdb kept only the in-frame ones, dropping some. The sample shows 9,500 to 12,000 clones, approximately 82% of them seen only once. The sequencing used peripheral blood mononuclear cells (PBMCs), collected before the second cycle of nivolumab. These receptors were taken from a human donor with classical Hodgkin lymphoma.

This clone has only one observation. This sequence joins TRBV5-6 and TRBJ1-2; possibly TRBD1 for D (5 bases). V was shortened by 0 bases and J by 8 bases, with 17 bases between the two germline ends. CDR1 is SGHDT, CDR2 YYEEEE, per germline. This CDR3 comprises 15 residues. Here the CDR3 DNA reads TGTGCCAGCAGCTTGGGCCCCCAGCAGGGTGTGGGCTACACCTTC. Protein: CASSLGPQQGVGYTF.

The genes are TRBV18 and TRBJ2-5; D remains ambiguous. With 2 bases removed from V and 5 bases from J, the gap between germline ends came to 9 bases. This CDR3 is 13 amino acids long. CDR1 is KGHSH and CDR2 is LQKENI in the germline V gene. CDR3 DNA sequence: TGTGCCAGCTCACCATATAGGGATGAGACCCAGTACTTC. Its protein is CASSPYRDETQYF.

This clone is a singleton in its sample. V and J are TRBV7-2 and TRBJ2-7; D is unclear. The CDR3 is 11 amino acids. Between the trimmed V and J ends, which lost 3 bases and 6 bases, there was a span of 6 bases. Germline V gives CDR1 SGHTA, CDR2 FQGNSA. The CDR3 DNA is TGTGCCAGCAGCTTGGTGAGCGAGCAGTACTTC. This translates into CASSLVSEQYF.

This clone has a single count. The V call is TRBV28, the J call TRBJ2-5; unclear D gene. The CDR3 is 11 amino acids. V gave up 5 bases and J gave up 4 bases, with 5 bases separating them. Looked up from germline, CDR1 is MDHEN and CDR2 is SYDVKM. This CDR3 is CASSTGETQYF. For the CDR3, the DNA is TGTGCCAGCAGTACCGGAGAGACCCAGTACTTC.

In nucleotides, the CDR3 is TGTGCCTGCGGGGTATCGACCTACGAGCAGTACTTC. The encoded protein is CACGVSTYEQYF. The chain employs TRBV6-1 and TRBJ2-7; D might be TRBD2 (6 bases). The ends were cut back, 11 bases at V and 2 bases at J, with 13 bases in the middle. This CDR3 region has 12 residues. CDR1 and CDR2 (germline): MNHNS, SASEGT.

This clone was seen only a few times. The gene calls are TRBV13 and TRBJ2-5, with 12 bases matching TRBD1. The trim removed 5 bases at V and 6 bases at J, leaving 7 bases unmatched. The V gene's germline CDR1 is PRHDT and CDR2 FYEKMQ (reference sequence). This CDR3 region has 15 residues. CDR3 amino acids: CASSHPGQGAQTQYF. Here the CDR3 DNA reads TGTGCCAGCAGCCACCCGGGACAGGGGGCCCAGACCCAGTACTTC.

This clone was seen only a few times. V is TRBV7-9 and J is TRBJ2-2; the D is unclear. Germline V gene lookup returns CDR1 SEHNR and CDR2 FQNEAQ (reference sequence). The CDR3 sequence is 16 residues long. Trimming took 1 base from V and 3 from J, leaving 12 bases between them. The DNA of the CDR3 is TGTGCCAGCAGCTTAGAAATTGCGGCGGACACCGGGGAGCTGTTTTTT. As protein: CASSLEIAADTGELFF.

V usage is TRBV13 and J usage is TRBJ2-1; D is perhaps TRBD2 (6 bases). The CDR3 has 14 residues. V lost 6 bases, J lost 2 bases, and 11 bases lay in between. CDR1 and CDR2 (germline): PRHDT, FYEKMQ (reference sequence). CDR3 sequence (DNA): TGTGCCAGCAGGGAGGAGGGCGCCTACAATGAGCAGTTCTTC. Translation gives CASREEGAYNEQFF.

V is TRBV5-4 and J is TRBJ1-2, with D possibly TRBD1 on 5 matching bases. Trimming cost V 2 bases and J 4 bases, with 12 bases left between them. The CDR3 contains 14 residues. Germline V lookup: CDR1 SGHNT, CDR2 YYREEE (reference sequence). In nucleotides, the CDR3 is TGTGCCAGCAGCTTACCAGGGAGGATCTATGGCTACACCTTC. It is translated as CASSLPGRIYGYTF.

Points on this clone: This may stem from a read error, because a much larger clone lies one nucleotide away. The chain joins TRBV11-2 to TRBJ1-2; weak D call: TRBD1 (5 bases). Germline V gene sequence: CDR1 SGHAT, CDR2 FQNNGV. The CDR3 covers 14 residues. V gave up 5 bases and J gave up 4 bases, with 14 bases separating them. In DNA form, the CDR3 reads TGTGCCAGCAGCCTCAGGCCAGGGCGCTATGGCTACACCTTC. Translating gives CASSLRPGRYGYTF. The whole variable domain, filled in from reference TRBV11-2 and TRBJ1-2, reads EAGVAQSPRYKIIEKRQSVAFWCNPISGHATLYWYQQILGQGPKLLIQFQNNGVVDDSQLPKDRFSAERLKGVDSTLKIQPAKLEDSAVYLCASSLRPGRYGYTFGSGTRLTVV.

The chain employs TRBV7-9 and TRBJ2-5; weak D call: TRBD2 (7 bases). Germline assignment: CDR1 SEHNR and CDR2 FQNEAQ (reference sequence). The V end was cut by 6 bases, the J end by 3 bases, with 11 bases between. The CDR3 sequence is 13 residues long. As DNA, the CDR3 is TGTGCCAGCAGAGGGGGAGGGAAAGAGACCCAGTACTTC. Its protein product is CASRGGGKETQYF.

The rearrangement links TRBV9 to TRBJ2-5; no firm D call. CDR1 SGDLS and CDR2 YYNGEE come from the germline V gene. Trimming removed 4 bases at V and 5 bases at J, with 9 bases between. The CDR3 is 12 residues long. The CDR3 protein is CASSPPGETQYF. The CDR3 coding sequence is TGTGCCAGCAGCCCCCCCGGGGAGACCCAGTACTTC.

The chain combines TRBV27 with TRBJ1-2; no clear D. Germline-derived CDR1 and CDR2 are MNHEY and SMNVEV (reference sequence). The CDR3 consists of 16 residues. With 6 bases removed from V and 0 bases from J, the gap between germline ends came to 17 bases. The CDR3 spells CASSPRPLLANYGYTF. The CDR3 nucleotides read TGTGCCAGCAGCCCTCGCCCCCTACTAGCTAACTATGGCTACACCTTC.

The CDR3 nucleotides are TGTGCCAGCAGTTACCGACAGGGTGGGGAAGCTTTCTTT. Protein: CASSYRQGGEAFF. J is TRBJ1-1 and V is TRBV27; 7 positions agree with TRBD1. The CDR3 loop spans 13 amino acids. The V gene end was trimmed by 4 bases and the J gene end by 8 bases; junction bases not matched to a gene: 7. Germline V CDR1 and CDR2: MNHEY, SMNVEV (reference sequence).

The rearrangement joins TRBV11-2 to TRBJ2-3; 14 bases are shared with TRBD2. V lost 0 bases to trimming and J lost 6 bases; unmatched junction nucleotides: 2. The CDR3 loop spans 16 amino acids. CDR1 is SGHAT, CDR2 FQNNGV, per germline. The CDR3 nucleotides are TGTGCCAGCAGCTTAGAGGGACTAGCGGGGGCTGATACGCAGTATTTT. This translates into CASSLEGLAGADTQYF.

The V call is TRBV4-1, the J call TRBJ2-5, with D maybe TRBD1 (6 bases). Germline values: CDR1 MGHRA, CDR2 YSYEKL. The CDR3 is 20 amino acids. Trimming shortened V by 0 bases and J by 7 bases, and 30 bases separated the two germline ends. DNA of the CDR3: TGCGCCAGCAGCCAAGATCCACCCTACAGGGAGCATCCACGAAGAGGGACCCAGTACTTC. This encodes CASSQDPPYREHPRRGTQYF.